The clone carrying this T cell receptor beta chain was recorded many times. The data are from a study of low-dose radiotherapy and immunotherapy resistance in tumors. Primers targeting TRAV and TRBV primed first-strand cDNA, covering alpha and beta chains. TCR amplification ran approximately 22 PCR cycles using constant-region and V-primer adapter primers. TCRdb reprocessed the reads via MiXCR and lists one record per CDR3 protein. Among 60,000 to 75,000 distinct CDR3 sequences listed, about 25% were seen once. Time point of the sample: before trial treatment. The TCR comes from a male donor with rectosigmoid adenocarcinoma. The input for sequencing was PBMCs, taken before treatment.

CDR3 region: CASSHNLGGGDTQYF. The CDR3 bases are TGTGCCAGCAGCCACAATCTAGGGGGGGGGGATACGCAGTATTTT. The genes are TRBV3-1 and TRBJ2-3; D possibly corresponds to TRBD2 (7 bases). Trimming removed 3 bases from V and 6 bases from J, with 16 bases in between. The CDR3 is 15 amino acids. The germline CDR1 and CDR2 sequences are LGHDT and YNNKEL (reference sequence).